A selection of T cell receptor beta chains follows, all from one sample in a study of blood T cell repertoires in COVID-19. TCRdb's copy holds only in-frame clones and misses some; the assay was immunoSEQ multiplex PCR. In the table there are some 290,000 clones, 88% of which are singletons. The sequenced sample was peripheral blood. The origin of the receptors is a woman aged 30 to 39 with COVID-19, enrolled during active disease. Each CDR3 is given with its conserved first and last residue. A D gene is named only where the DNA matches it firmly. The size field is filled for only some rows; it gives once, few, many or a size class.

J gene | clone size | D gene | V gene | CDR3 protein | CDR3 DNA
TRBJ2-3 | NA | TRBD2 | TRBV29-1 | CSVDALAGATDTQYF | TGCAGCGTTGATGCTCTAGCGGGAGCCACAGATACGCAGTATTTT
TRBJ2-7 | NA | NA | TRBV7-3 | CASSVTAGSYEQYF | TGTGCCAGCAGCGTTACGGCGGGCAGCTACGAGCAGTACTTC
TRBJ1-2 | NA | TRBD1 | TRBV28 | CASIPTGVPGGGYTF | TGTGCCAGCATCCCCACAGGGGTCCCGGGGGGGGGCTACACCTTC
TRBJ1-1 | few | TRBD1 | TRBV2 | CASRDDRGAPEAFF | TGTGCCAGCAGGGACGACAGGGGAGCCCCTGAAGCTTTCTTT
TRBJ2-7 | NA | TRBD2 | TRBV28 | CASNIRTSGRHEQYF | TGTGCCAGCAATATCCGGACTAGCGGGAGGCACGAGCAGTACTTC
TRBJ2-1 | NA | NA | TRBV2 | CASREVQGRNEQFF | TGTGCCAGCAGGGAGGTACAAGGGAGGAATGAGCAGTTCTTC
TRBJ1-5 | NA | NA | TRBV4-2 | CASSQARANQPQHF | TGTGCCAGCAGCCAAGCGAGGGCGAATCAGCCCCAGCATTTT
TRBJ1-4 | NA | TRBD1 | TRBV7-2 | CASSLAQISTGVEKLFF | TGTGCCAGCAGCTTAGCTCAAATTTCGACAGGGGTCGAAAAACTGTTTTTT
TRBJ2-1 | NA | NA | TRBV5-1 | CASSPDRSLYNEQFF | TGCGCCAGCAGCCCAGACAGGAGCTTATACAATGAGCAGTTCTTC
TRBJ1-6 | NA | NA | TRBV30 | CAWSTGLSNSPLHF | TGTGCCTGGAGTACGGGACTGAGTAATTCACCCCTCCACTTT
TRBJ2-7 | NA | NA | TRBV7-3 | CASSLIALSYEQYF | TGTGCCAGCAGCTTAATAGCCCTCTCCTACGAGCAGTACTTC
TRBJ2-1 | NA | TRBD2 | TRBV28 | CASSSWTSGRENEQFF | TGTGCCAGCAGTTCCTGGACTAGCGGGAGGGAGAATGAGCAGTTCTTC
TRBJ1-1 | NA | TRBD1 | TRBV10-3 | CAALRDRGEGTEAFF | TGTGCCGCACTGCGGGACAGGGGAGAGGGCACTGAAGCTTTCTTT
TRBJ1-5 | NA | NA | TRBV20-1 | CSASSGGSQPQHF | TGCAGTGCTAGTTCTGGGGGGAGCCAGCCCCAGCATTTT
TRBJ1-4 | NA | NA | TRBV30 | CAWSVRRDEKLFF | TGTGCCTGGAGTGTACGGAGGGATGAAAAACTGTTTTTT
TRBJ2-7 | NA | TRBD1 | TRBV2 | CASIESGTEIYEQYF | TGTGCCAGCATCGAATCGGGGACAGAAATCTACGAGCAGTACTTC
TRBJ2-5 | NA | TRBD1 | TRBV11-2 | CASSLGQFQETQYF | TGTGCCAGCAGCTTGGGACAGTTCCAAGAGACCCAGTACTTC
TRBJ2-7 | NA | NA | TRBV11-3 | CASSLGYPYEQYF | TGTGCCAGCAGCTTAGGCTATCCGTACGAGCAGTACTTC
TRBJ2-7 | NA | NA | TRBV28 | CASSLLGRGYEQYF | TGTGCCAGCAGTTTATTGGGCAGGGGCTACGAGCAGTACTTC
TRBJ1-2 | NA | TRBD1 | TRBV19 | CASSIRDRGTYGYTF | TGTGCCAGTAGTATCAGGGACAGGGGTACCTATGGCTACACCTTC
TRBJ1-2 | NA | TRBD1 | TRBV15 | CATSIEKGQGYGYTF | TGTGCCACCAGCATAGAGAAAGGACAGGGGTATGGCTACACCTTC
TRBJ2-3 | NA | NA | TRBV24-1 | CATSDARGADTQYF | TGTGCCACCAGTGATGCAAGGGGCGCAGATACGCAGTATTTT
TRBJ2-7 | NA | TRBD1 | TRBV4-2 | CASSVRDRAYEQYF | TGTGCCAGCAGCGTCCGGGACAGGGCCTACGAGCAGTACTTC
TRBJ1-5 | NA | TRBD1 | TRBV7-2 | CASSSDLGQGGGNQPQHF | TGTGCCAGCAGCTCAGACCTCGGACAGGGTGGTGGCAATCAGCCCCAGCATTTT
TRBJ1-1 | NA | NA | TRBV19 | CASSIDQQGWVNTEAFF | TGTGCCAGTAGTATAGATCAGCAGGGATGGGTGAACACTGAAGCTTTCTTT
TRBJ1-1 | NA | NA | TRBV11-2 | CASSLEASGLEAFF | TGTGCCAGCAGCTTAGAGGCCAGCGGGCTCGAAGCTTTCTTT
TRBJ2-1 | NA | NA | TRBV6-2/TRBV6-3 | CASTPGSPNEQFF | TGTGCCAGCACCCCCGGGTCGCCCAATGAGCAGTTCTTC
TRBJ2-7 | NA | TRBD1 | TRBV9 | CASSRGQGAYEQYF | TGTGCCAGCTCCCGAGGACAGGGGGCCTACGAGCAGTACTTC
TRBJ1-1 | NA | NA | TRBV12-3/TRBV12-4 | CASSLQSDTEAFF | TGTGCCAGCAGTTTACAATCGGACACTGAAGCTTTCTTT
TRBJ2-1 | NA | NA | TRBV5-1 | CASSSNRDEQFF | TGCGCCAGCAGCTCTAACAGGGATGAGCAGTTCTTC
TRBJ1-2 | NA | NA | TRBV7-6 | CASSQTESYGYTF | TGTGCCAGCAGCCAGACAGAAAGCTATGGCTACACCTTC
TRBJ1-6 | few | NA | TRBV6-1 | CASSEALRGGVYNSPLHF | TGTGCCAGCAGTGAAGCGCTTCGGGGGGGTGTTTATAATTCACCCCTCCACTTT
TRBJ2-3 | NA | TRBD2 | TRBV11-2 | CASSLLRDYTDTQYF | TGTGCCAGCAGCTTACTACGGGACTACACAGATACGCAGTATTTT
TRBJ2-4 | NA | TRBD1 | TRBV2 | CASSERTGKNIQYF | TGTGCCAGCAGTGAGAGGACAGGCAAAAACATTCAGTACTTC
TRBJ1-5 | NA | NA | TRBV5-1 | CASSPLPNQPQHF | TGCGCCAGCAGTCCACTTCCAAATCAGCCCCAGCATTTT
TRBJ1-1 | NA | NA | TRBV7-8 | CASSFPGTEAFF | TGTGCCAGCAGCTTTCCAGGGACTGAAGCTTTCTTT
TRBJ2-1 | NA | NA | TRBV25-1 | CASSDRNEQFF | TGTGCCAGCAGTGACCGCAATGAGCAGTTCTTC
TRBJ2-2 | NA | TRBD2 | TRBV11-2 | CASSFPASGITGELFF | TGTGCCAGCAGCTTCCCGGCTAGCGGGATTACCGGGGAGCTGTTTTTT